The rows below give T cell receptor beta chains drawn from one sample of a study of blood T cell repertoires in COVID-19. The table came from immunoSEQ multiplex PCR; TCRdb's copy has only in-frame clones and leaves some out. The table includes tens of thousands of clones, about nine tenths detected once. The material sequenced was peripheral blood. These receptors all stem from a woman in her forties or fifties with active or convalescent COVID-19. CDR3s include the opening cysteine and the closing phenylalanine or tryptophan. A D gene is named only where the DNA matches it firmly. A clone size is listed for some rows: how often the clone was seen (once, few, many), or a class if it is expanded.

clone size	V gene	D gene	J gene	CDR3 protein	CDR3 DNA
NA	TRBV30	TRBD1	TRBJ1-2	CAWSVGGQGTYGYTF	TGTGCCTGGAGTGTAGGGGGACAGGGAACGTATGGCTACACCTTC
NA	TRBV19	NA	TRBJ2-2	CASSMGGNTGELFF	TGTGCCAGTAGTATGGGGGGGAACACCGGGGAGCTGTTTTTT
NA	TRBV27	TRBD2	TRBJ2-5	CASRPGTSGPETQYF	TGTGCCAGCAGACCCGGGACTAGCGGGCCGGAGACCCAGTACTTC
NA	TRBV11-2	NA	TRBJ1-4	CASSPSGGGMNEKLFF	TGTGCCAGCAGTCCCTCCGGTGGGGGGATGAATGAAAAACTGTTTTTT
once	TRBV19	NA	TRBJ1-5	CASRTQGARQPQHF	TGTGCCAGTAGGACCCAGGGCGCAAGGCAGCCCCAGCATTTT
NA	TRBV30	TRBD1	TRBJ1-6	CAWSEQGGSPLHF	TGTGCCTGGAGTGAGCAGGGGGGTTCACCCCTCCACTTT
few	TRBV3-1/TRBV3-2	TRBD1	TRBJ2-3	CASSPDRSTDTQYF	TGTGCCAGCAGCCCGGACAGGAGCACAGATACGCAGTATTTT
NA	TRBV7-2	NA	TRBJ1-3	CASSLVRGSGNTIYF	TGTGCCAGCAGCTTAGTTCGAGGGAGTGGAAACACCATATATTTT
once	TRBV5-1	NA	TRBJ2-7	CASSPSGLPGGGQYEQYF	TGCGCCAGCAGCCCCTCAGGCCTACCAGGAGGAGGGCAGTACGAGCAGTACTTC
once	TRBV29-1	TRBD1	TRBJ1-5	CSVAGRTGDQPQHF	TGCAGCGTTGCTGGTCGGACAGGGGATCAGCCCCAGCATTTT
NA	TRBV9	TRBD2	TRBJ2-5	CASSPGAGARVETQYF	TGTGCCAGCAGCCCCGGAGCGGGGGCCAGGGTGGAGACCCAGTACTTC
once	TRBV6-6	TRBD1	TRBJ1-2	CASSPPDRSGYGYTF	TGTGCCAGCAGCCCCCCGGACAGGTCTGGGTATGGCTACACCTTC